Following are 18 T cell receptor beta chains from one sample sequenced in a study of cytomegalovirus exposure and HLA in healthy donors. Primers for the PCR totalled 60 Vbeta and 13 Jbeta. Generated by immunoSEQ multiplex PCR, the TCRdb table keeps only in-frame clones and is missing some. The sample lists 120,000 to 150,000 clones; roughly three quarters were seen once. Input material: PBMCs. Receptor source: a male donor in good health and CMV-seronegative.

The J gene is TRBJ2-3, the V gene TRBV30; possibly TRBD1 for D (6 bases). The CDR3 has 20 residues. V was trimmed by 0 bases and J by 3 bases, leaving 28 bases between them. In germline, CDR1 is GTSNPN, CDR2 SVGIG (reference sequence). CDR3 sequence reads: CAWSVLTVGPQGSRTDTQYF. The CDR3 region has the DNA TGTGCCTGGAGTGTATTGACGGTCGGACCACAGGGTTCACGGACAGATACGCAGTATTTT.

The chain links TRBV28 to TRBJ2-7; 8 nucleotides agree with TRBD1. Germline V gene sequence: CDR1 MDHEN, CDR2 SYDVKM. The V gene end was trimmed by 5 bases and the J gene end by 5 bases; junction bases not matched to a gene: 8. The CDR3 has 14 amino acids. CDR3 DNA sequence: TGTGCCAGCAGTGGACAGGGTGAAGGGGACGAGCAGTACTTC. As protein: CASSGQGEGDEQYF. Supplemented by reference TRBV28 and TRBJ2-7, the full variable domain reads DVKVTQSSRYLVKRTGEKVFLECVQDMDHENMFWYRQDPGLGLRLIYFSYDVKMKEKGDIPEGYSVSREKKERFSLILESASTNQTSMYLCASSGQGEGDEQYFGPGTRLTVT.

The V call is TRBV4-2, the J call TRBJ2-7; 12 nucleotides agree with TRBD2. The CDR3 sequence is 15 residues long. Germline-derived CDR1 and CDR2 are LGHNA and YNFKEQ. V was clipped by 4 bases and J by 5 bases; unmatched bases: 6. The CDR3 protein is CASSPLLAGGDEQYF. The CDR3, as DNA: TGTGCCAGCAGCCCGTTACTAGCGGGGGGCGACGAGCAGTACTTC.

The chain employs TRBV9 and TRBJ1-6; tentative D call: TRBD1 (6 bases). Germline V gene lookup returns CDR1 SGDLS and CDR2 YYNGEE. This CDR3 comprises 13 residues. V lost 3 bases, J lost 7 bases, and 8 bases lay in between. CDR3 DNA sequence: TGTGCCAGCAGCGGAGACAGGAATTCACCCCTCCACTTT. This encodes CASSGDRNSPLHF.

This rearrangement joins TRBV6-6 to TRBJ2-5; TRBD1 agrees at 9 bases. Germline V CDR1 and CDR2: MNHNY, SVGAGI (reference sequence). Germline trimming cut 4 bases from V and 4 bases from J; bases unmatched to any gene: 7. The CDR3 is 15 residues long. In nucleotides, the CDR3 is TGTGCCAGCAGTTCCCCCGGGACAGGGAGAGAGACCCAGTACTTC. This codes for CASSSPGTGRETQYF.

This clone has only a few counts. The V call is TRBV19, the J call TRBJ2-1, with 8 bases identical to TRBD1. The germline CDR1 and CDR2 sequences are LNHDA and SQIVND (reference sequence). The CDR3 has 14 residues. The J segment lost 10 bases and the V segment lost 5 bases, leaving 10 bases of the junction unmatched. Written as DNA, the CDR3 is TGTGCCAGTAGTCTCCCGACAGGGGCAAAAGAGCAGTTCTTC. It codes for CASSLPTGAKEQFF.

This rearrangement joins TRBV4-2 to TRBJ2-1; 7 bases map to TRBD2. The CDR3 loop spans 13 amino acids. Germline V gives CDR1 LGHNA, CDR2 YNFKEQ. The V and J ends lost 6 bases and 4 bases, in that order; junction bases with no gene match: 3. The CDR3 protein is CASSTGGYNEQFF. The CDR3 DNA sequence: TGTGCCAGCAGTACGGGGGGTTACAATGAGCAGTTCTTC.

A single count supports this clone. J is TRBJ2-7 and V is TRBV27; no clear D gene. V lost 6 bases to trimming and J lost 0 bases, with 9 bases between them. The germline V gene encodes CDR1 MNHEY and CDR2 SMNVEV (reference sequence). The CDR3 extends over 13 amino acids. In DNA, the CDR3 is TGTGCCAGCAGGGCATTAAGCTCCTACGAGCAGTACTTC. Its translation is CASRALSSYEQYF.

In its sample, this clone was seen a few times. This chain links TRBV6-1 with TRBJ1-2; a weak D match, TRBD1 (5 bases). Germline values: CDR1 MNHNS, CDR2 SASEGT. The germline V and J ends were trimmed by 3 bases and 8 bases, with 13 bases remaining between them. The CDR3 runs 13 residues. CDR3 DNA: TGTGCCAGCAGTGAGGGCGGCCCAGGGGGCTACACCTTC. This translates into CASSEGGPGGYTF.

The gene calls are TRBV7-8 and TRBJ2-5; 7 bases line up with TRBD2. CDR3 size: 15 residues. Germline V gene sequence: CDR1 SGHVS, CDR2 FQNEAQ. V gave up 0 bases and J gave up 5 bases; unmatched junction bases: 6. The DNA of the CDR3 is TGTGCCAGCAGCTTAGCGCGGGGGACCCGGGAGACCCAGTACTTC. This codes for CASSLARGTRETQYF.

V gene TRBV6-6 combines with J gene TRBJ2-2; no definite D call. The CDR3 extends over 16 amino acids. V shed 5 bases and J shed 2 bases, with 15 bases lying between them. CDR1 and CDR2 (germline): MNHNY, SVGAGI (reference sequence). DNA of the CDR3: TGTGCCAGCAGTAATGATCAGCAGGCTAACACCGGGGAGCTGTTTTTT. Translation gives CASSNDQQANTGELFF.

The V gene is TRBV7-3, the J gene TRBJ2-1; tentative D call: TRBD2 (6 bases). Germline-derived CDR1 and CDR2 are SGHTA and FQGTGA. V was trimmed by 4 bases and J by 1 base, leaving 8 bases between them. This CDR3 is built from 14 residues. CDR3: CASSSGTSYNEQFF. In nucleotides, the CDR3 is TGTGCCAGCAGCTCAGGGACTTCCTACAATGAGCAGTTCTTC.

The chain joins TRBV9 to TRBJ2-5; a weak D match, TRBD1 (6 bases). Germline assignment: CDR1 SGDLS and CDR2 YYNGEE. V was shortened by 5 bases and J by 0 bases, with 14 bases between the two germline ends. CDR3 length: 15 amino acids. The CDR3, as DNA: TGTGCCAGCAGTCCCGGGACACCGTACCAAGAGACCCAGTACTTC. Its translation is CASSPGTPYQETQYF. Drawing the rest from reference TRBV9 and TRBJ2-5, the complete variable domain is DSGVTQTPKHLITATGQRVTLRCSPRSGDLSVYWYQQSLDQGLQFLIQYYNGEERAKGNILERFSAQQFPDLHSELNLSSLELGDSALYFCASSPGTPYQETQYFGPGTRLLVL.

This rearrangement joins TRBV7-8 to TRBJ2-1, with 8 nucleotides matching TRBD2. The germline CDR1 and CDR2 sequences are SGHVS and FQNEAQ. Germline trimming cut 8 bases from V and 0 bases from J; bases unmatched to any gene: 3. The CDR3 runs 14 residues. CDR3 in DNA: TGTGCCAGCGGCGGGGGGAGCTCCTACAATGAGCAGTTCTTC. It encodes CASGGGSSYNEQFF.

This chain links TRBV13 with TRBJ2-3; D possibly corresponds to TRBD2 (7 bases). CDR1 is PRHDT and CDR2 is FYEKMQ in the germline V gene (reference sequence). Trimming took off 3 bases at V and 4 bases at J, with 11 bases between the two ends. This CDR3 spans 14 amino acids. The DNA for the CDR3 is TGTGCCAGCAGCTTTGGCGGGGGCGCAGATACGCAGTATTTT. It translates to CASSFGGGADTQYF.

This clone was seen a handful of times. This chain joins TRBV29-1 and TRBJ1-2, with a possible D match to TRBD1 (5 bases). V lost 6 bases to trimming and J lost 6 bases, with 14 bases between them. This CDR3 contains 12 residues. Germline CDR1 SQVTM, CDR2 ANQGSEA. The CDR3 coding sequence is TGCAGCGTGGAATCAGGGCGGCATGGCTACACCTTC. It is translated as CSVESGRHGYTF.

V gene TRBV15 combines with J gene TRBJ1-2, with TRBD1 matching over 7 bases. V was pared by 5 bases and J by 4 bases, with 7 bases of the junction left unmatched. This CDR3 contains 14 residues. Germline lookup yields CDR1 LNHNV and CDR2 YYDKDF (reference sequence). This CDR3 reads CATSPTGTVYGYTF. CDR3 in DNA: TGTGCCACCAGCCCAACCGGGACAGTCTATGGCTACACCTTC. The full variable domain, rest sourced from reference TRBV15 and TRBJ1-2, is DAMVIQNPRYQVTQFGKPVTLSCSQTLNHNVMYWYQQKSSQAPKLLFHYYDKDFNNEADTPDNFQSRRPNTSFCFLDIRSPGLGDTAMYLCATSPTGTVYGYTFGSGTRLTVV.

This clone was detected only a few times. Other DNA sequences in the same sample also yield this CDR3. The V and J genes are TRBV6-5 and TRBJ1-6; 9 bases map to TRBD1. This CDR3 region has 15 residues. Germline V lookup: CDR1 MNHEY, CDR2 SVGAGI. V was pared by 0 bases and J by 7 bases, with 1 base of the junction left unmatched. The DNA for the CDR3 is TGTGCCAGCAGTTACTCCGGGACAGGGAATTCACCCCTCCACTTT. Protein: CASSYSGTGNSPLHF.